The 22 T cell receptor beta chains presented below share a single source sample, sequenced in a study of T cells in Graves' hyperthyroidism and ophthalmopathy. RNA transcripts provided the source from which TCR beta CDR3 regions were amplified. TCR CDR3 underwent first-round RT-PCR with the HTBI primer set. TCRdb itself ran the multiplex PCR reads through MiXCR, one entry per CDR3 protein. This table holds hundreds of thousands of distinct CDR3 sequences, approximately 40% found once. The sequencing sample was made of blood. These receptors were obtained from a woman aged 40 to 50 with Graves' hyperthyroidism.

This clonotype was counted a few times. The chain couples TRBV19 to TRBJ1-3, with 9 bases fitting TRBD1. The ends lost 10 bases at V and 2 bases at J; junction bases unmatched: 6. The CDR3 runs 14 residues. Germline assignment: CDR1 LNHDA and CDR2 SQIVND (reference sequence). The CDR3, as DNA: TGTGCCAACTCCGGGACAGGGCCTGGAAACACCATATATTTT. Protein product: CANSGTGPGNTIYF.

This clonotype appeared a few times. Compared with germline, one end of the junction differs, possibly owing to a read error. The V and J genes are TRBV10-2 and TRBJ2-7, with TRBD1 identical over 8 bases. Looked up from germline, CDR1 is WSHSY and CDR2 is SAAADI. This CDR3 is 15 amino acids long. The CDR3 is CASSPYRGISYEQYF. Written as DNA, the CDR3 is TGTGCCAGCAGTCCCTACAGGGGGATCTCCTACGAGCAGTACTTC.

The chain has TRBV27 and TRBJ1-2; perhaps TRBD1 as D (5 bases). The V and J ends lost 3 bases and 6 bases respectively, with 8 bases between them. CDR1 and CDR2 from the germline V gene are MNHEY and SMNVEV (reference sequence). This CDR3 has 12 amino acids. The DNA for the CDR3 is TGTGCCAGCAGTTTTTCCAGGGATGGCTACACCTTC. Its translation: CASSFSRDGYTF.

This clonotype was observed a few times. The chain joins TRBV7-2 to TRBJ1-1; no clear D. The ends were cut back, 5 bases at V and 4 bases at J, with 17 bases in the middle. This CDR3 is built from 15 residues. Germline assignment: CDR1 SGHTA and CDR2 FQGNSA. The CDR3 DNA is TGTGCCAGCAGCCTCCCTTACGACACGCGCACTGAAGCTTTCTTT. This codes for CASSLPYDTRTEAFF. Based on the CDR3 plus reference TRBV7-2 and TRBJ1-1, the full variable domain is GAGVSQSPSNKVTEKGKDVELRCDPISGHTALYWYRQSLGQGLEFLIYFQGNSAPDKSGLPSDRFSAERTGGSVSTLTIQRTQQEDSAVYLCASSLPYDTRTEAFFGQGTRLTVV.

The genes are TRBV6-1 and TRBJ2-2; tentatively, D is TRBD1 or TRBD2 (6 bases each). The CDR3 length is 19 residues. Germline assignment: CDR1 MNHNS and CDR2 SASEGT. The ends were cut back, 5 bases at V and 1 base at J, with 23 bases in the middle. CDR3 protein: CASSQFPSWGAQNTGELFF. In DNA, the CDR3 is TGTGCCAGCAGTCAATTCCCCTCTTGGGGGGCCCAGAACACCGGGGAGCTGTTTTTT.

This clonotype occurred a few times. This chain uses TRBV5-1 with TRBJ1-1; no firm D call. The CDR3 spans 16 residues. Looked up from germline, CDR1 is SGHRS and CDR2 is YFSETQ. V lost 0 bases to trimming and J lost 0 bases, with 12 bases between them. The chain's CDR3 is CASSLAQLPMNTEAFF. The CDR3, as DNA: TGCGCCAGCAGCTTGGCGCAGTTACCGATGAACACTGAAGCTTTCTTT.

On this clonotype: The junction departs from the called germline gene at one end, perhaps through a read error. The chain couples TRBV7-6 to TRBJ1-2; no firm D call. Germline V gene sequence: CDR1 SGHVS, CDR2 FNYEAQ. CDR3 length: 13 amino acids. CDR3 sequence reads: CASSFGQAYGYIF. The CDR3 coding sequence is TGTGCCAGCAGCTTTGGGCAGGCCTATGGCTACATCTTC.

This clonotype was seen only a few times. The chain links TRBV20-1 to TRBJ2-2; D is possibly TRBD2 (6 bases). The CDR3 spans 14 residues. Trimming left V 3 bases short and J 5 bases short, with 13 bases between. CDR1 DFQATT and CDR2 SNEGSKA come from the germline V gene (reference sequence). CDR3 bases: TGCAGTGCTAGCGGGAGAGGTTGGACCGGGGAGCTGTTTTTT. It yields the protein CSASGRGWTGELFF.

This clonotype appeared a single time. The chain has TRBV6-1 and TRBJ1-6; weak D call: TRBD1 (6 bases). Germline CDR1 MNHNS, CDR2 SASEGT. Trimming removed 2 bases at V and 8 bases at J, with 16 bases between. This CDR3 comprises 16 residues. CDR3 sequence: CASSEIWGRGYSPLHF. CDR3 coding DNA: TGTGCCAGCAGTGAAATTTGGGGTAGGGGGTATTCACCCCTCCACTTT.

The gene calls are TRBV29-1 and TRBJ1-2; 7 positions match TRBD1. Germline V CDR1 and CDR2: SQVTM, ANQGSEA. J was trimmed by 0 bases and V by 8 bases; bases with no gene match: 6. The CDR3 is 13 amino acids. CDR3 loop: CSLRQGTNYGYTF. CDR3 DNA sequence: TGCAGCTTACGACAGGGAACTAACTATGGCTACACCTTC.

The chain recombines TRBV4-1 with TRBJ2-5; D might be TRBD1 (5 bases). The CDR3 extends over 14 amino acids. The germline gives CDR1 MGHRA, CDR2 YSYEKL. Trimming removed 4 bases at V and 4 bases at J, with 13 bases between. The CDR3 nucleotides read TGCGCCAGCAGCCGGGCAGGGTTTGGAGAGACCCAGTACTTC. It encodes CASSRAGFGETQYF.

The J gene is TRBJ1-1, the V gene TRBV5-8, with TRBD1 as a possible D gene (5 bases). V lost 4 bases, J lost 0 bases, and 13 bases lay in between. The germline V gene has CDR1 SGHTS and CDR2 YDEGEE. There are 15 residues in the CDR3. The CDR3, as DNA: TGTGCCAGCAGCATCCCGATGGGGCTGAACACTGAAGCTTTCTTT. Its protein product is CASSIPMGLNTEAFF.

This clonotype showed up just once. The CDR3 protein is CATSSTTQGAVNQPQHF. CDR3 bases: TGTGCCACCAGCAGTACGACACAGGGGGCAGTGAATCAGCCCCAGCATTTT. The gene calls are TRBV15 and TRBJ1-5, with 9 bases matching TRBD1. Germline lookup yields CDR1 LNHNV and CDR2 YYDKDF (reference sequence). Trimming at V came to 3 bases and at J to 4 bases, leaving 10 bases not matched to a gene. This CDR3 is built from 17 residues.

Points on this clonotype: This may be a read error, as it is one base from a much larger clone. This chain connects TRBV10-2 to TRBJ1-1; maybe TRBD1 (5 bases). V was shortened by 6 bases and J by 1 base, with 9 bases between the two germline ends. Germline CDR1 reads WSHSY; CDR2 reads SAAADI. This CDR3 is 13 amino acids long. The CDR3 region has the DNA TGCGCCAGCAGGGCCAGGGAGAACACTGAAGCTTTCTTT. It yields the protein CASRARENTEAFF.

The rearrangement uses TRBV10-3 and TRBJ1-2, with TRBD1 identical over 8 bases. CDR3 length equals 14 residues. The germline gives CDR1 ENHRY, CDR2 SYGVKD. The V gene end was trimmed by 10 bases and the J gene end by 8 bases; junction bases not matched to a gene: 15. CDR3 sequence: CASNSGGEMGGYTF. The CDR3 region has the DNA TGTGCCAGCAACTCAGGGGGCGAAATGGGCGGCTACACCTTC.

The table lists this clonotype with many counts. The chain employs TRBV19 and TRBJ1-2, with no clear D. Trimming cost V 1 base and J 7 bases, with 13 bases left between them. This CDR3 is built from 14 residues. Germline V lookup: CDR1 LNHDA, CDR2 SQIVND (reference sequence). CDR3 loop: CASSIGGPGSGYTF. In DNA form, the CDR3 reads TGTGCCAGTAGTATAGGAGGACCTGGTAGTGGCTACACCTTC.

The rearrangement uses TRBV25-1 and TRBJ2-7; D remains ambiguous. The CDR3 loop spans 15 amino acids. Germline V gene sequence: CDR1 MGHDK, CDR2 SYGVNS. V gave up 11 bases and J gave up 0 bases, with 20 bases separating them. In DNA form, the CDR3 reads TGTGCCTGGAGAGATTTCAGACCGAGCTCCTACGAGCAGTACTTC. Protein product: CAWRDFRPSSYEQYF.

This clonotype was observed once. The chain is built from TRBV29-1 and TRBJ2-7, with 8 nucleotides matching TRBD2. The CDR3 is 13 residues long. V lost 6 bases to trimming and J lost 1 base; unmatched junction nucleotides: 5. CDR1 SQVTM and CDR2 ANQGSEA come from the germline V gene. CDR3 sequence (DNA): TGCAGCGTCTGGACGGGGGGGTCCTACGAGCAGTACTTC. Protein product: CSVWTGGSYEQYF.

This clonotype has a count of ten or more. The rearrangement uses TRBV9 and TRBJ1-1; 9 bases are shared with TRBD1. V trimming: 3 bases; J trimming: 7 bases; junction bases outside the gene matches: 10. Per the germline V gene, CDR1 is SGDLS and CDR2 is YYNGEE. This CDR3 is 15 amino acids long. The CDR3 DNA sequence: TGTGCCAGCAGCGCGGGGGACAGGGAGCTTGGTGAAGCTTTCTTT. Its translation is CASSAGDRELGEAFF.

About this clonotype: This sequence is one base from a far larger clone and is likely a read error. The chain couples TRBV12-3 or TRBV12-4 to TRBJ1-2; D uncertain. This CDR3 is built from 13 residues. Here the CDR3 DNA reads TGTACCAGCAGTTCCGGTACGGACTATGGCTACACCTTC. It codes for CTSSSGTDYGYTF.

This clonotype was seen at least ten times. The V and J genes are TRBV24-1 and TRBJ2-2, with 10 bases identical to TRBD2. The J segment lost 4 bases and the V segment lost 7 bases, leaving 8 bases of the junction unmatched. Looked up from germline, CDR1 is KGHDR and CDR2 is SFDVKD. This CDR3 comprises 16 residues. For the CDR3, the DNA is TGTGCCACCAGGAGTAAGCGGGAGGGGGGCACCGGGGAGCTGTTTTTT. Protein product: CATRSKREGGTGELFF.

This clonotype was counted ten times or more. V gene TRBV11-2 combines with J gene TRBJ1-2; unclear D gene. This CDR3 has 16 residues. V lost 2 bases and J lost 1, with 14 bases in between. Per germline, CDR1 SGHAT and CDR2 FQNNGV. The CDR3 here is CASSLSSDVLNYGYTF. The CDR3 nucleotides are TGTGCCAGCAGCTTAAGTTCGGACGTACTTAACTATGGCTACACCTTC.